Following are 25 T cell receptor beta chains from one sample sequenced in a study of OX40 agonist ivuxolimab in advanced cancers. Sequencing used immunoSEQ multiplex PCR; TCRdb keeps in-frame clones, though not all of them. The data contain approximately 66,000 clones, around 84% of them singletons. Sequences were derived from CD4+ or CD8+ T cells sorted from blood, sampled in a trial of the OX40 agonist ivuxolimab. The receptors come from an adult with an advanced solid tumor such as melanoma, head and neck, liver or kidney cancer.

The chain uses TRBV11-3 and TRBJ1-1; D gene uncertain. CDR1 and CDR2 from the germline V gene are SGHNT and YENEEA. CDR3 length: 13 amino acids. Trimming took 4 bases from V and 1 from J, leaving 7 bases between them. The CDR3 loop reads CASSSNRNTEAFF. CDR3 sequence (DNA): TGTGCCAGCAGCTCAAACCGGAACACTGAAGCTTTCTTT.

The chain joins TRBV7-2 to TRBJ2-3, with D perhaps TRBD1 or TRBD2 (5 bases each). Germline lookup yields CDR1 SGHTA and CDR2 FQGNSA. This CDR3 comprises 15 residues. Between the trimmed V and J ends, which lost 2 bases and 2 bases, there was a span of 11 bases. The CDR3 DNA is TGTGCCAGCAGCTTATGGGGGAGCGACACAGATACGCAGTATTTT. Its translation is CASSLWGSDTDTQYF.

The chain links TRBV9 to TRBJ2-7, with 11 bases identical to TRBD2. The germline gives CDR1 SGDLS, CDR2 YYNGEE. CDR3 length: 16 residues. V lost 4 bases and J lost 2; bases outside the gene matches: 8. The CDR3, as DNA: TGTGCCAGCAGCCCGGTTAGCGGGAGGGCCGCCTACGAGCAGTACTTC. Translated, it gives CASSPVSGRAAYEQYF.

The gene calls are TRBV28 and TRBJ2-5, with D perhaps matching TRBD1 or TRBD2 (6 bases each). CDR1 MDHEN and CDR2 SYDVKM come from the germline V gene. V was trimmed by 6 bases and J by 1 base, leaving 15 bases between them. The CDR3 spans 15 residues. The CDR3 loop reads CASRRQWGAQETQYF. CDR3 nucleotide sequence: TGTGCCAGCAGGCGACAGTGGGGGGCCCAAGAGACCCAGTACTTC.

This chain connects TRBV2 to TRBJ2-3, with TRBD1 matching 7 bases. J lost 3 bases, V lost 7 bases, and 7 bases had no gene match. Germline CDR1 SNHLY, CDR2 FYNNEI. CDR3 length equals 14 residues. The CDR3 DNA reads TGTGCCAGCAAAAGGGACAGAAATACAGATACGCAGTATTTT. Protein sequence: CASKRDRNTDTQYF.

The V call is TRBV27, the J call TRBJ2-1, with D tentatively TRBD1 (6 bases). The germline CDR1 and CDR2 sequences are MNHEY and SMNVEV (reference sequence). The CDR3 consists of 17 residues. Deletions cut 3 bases from V and 0 bases from J, with 15 bases between. CDR3 nucleotide sequence: TGTGCCAGCAGTTTGGACAGCCCAATAAGCTCCTACAATGAGCAGTTCTTC. Amino acids: CASSLDSPISSYNEQFF.

The sample holds a few counts of this clone. The chain couples TRBV2 to TRBJ2-7; D gene ambiguous. Looked up from germline, CDR1 is SNHLY and CDR2 is FYNNEI. The CDR3 length is 11 residues. Trimming left V 6 bases short and J 7 bases short, with 10 bases between. The chain's CDR3 is CASSRAWEQYF. The CDR3 DNA is TGTGCCAGCAGCCGTGCCTGGGAGCAGTACTTC.

The rearrangement links TRBV5-1 to TRBJ1-5, with TRBD1 identical over 7 bases. Germline CDR1 SGHRS, CDR2 YFSETQ. This CDR3 comprises 15 residues. The V segment lost 1 base and the J segment 3 bases; nucleotides outside the gene matches: 4. CDR3 coding DNA: TGCGCCAGCAGCTTGACAGGGGCCGACAATCAGCCCCAGCATTTT. This codes for CASSLTGADNQPQHF.

This chain links TRBV6-5 with TRBJ1-1, with a possible D match to TRBD1 (5 bases). Germline-derived CDR1 and CDR2 are MNHEY and SVGAGI. V lost 0 bases to trimming and J lost 12 bases, with 11 bases between them. This CDR3 is built from 12 residues. The CDR3 here is CASSYSQGKTFF. DNA of the CDR3: TGTGCCAGCAGTTACTCCCAGGGTAAAACTTTCTTT.

The chain has TRBV19 and TRBJ1-3, with D possibly TRBD1 on 5 matching bases. Germline lookup yields CDR1 LNHDA and CDR2 SQIVND (reference sequence). This CDR3 is 15 amino acids long. Trimming stripped 7 bases from V and 3 bases from J, with 16 bases between. The CDR3 here is CASTRGGTYGNTIYF. CDR3 sequence (DNA): TGTGCCAGTACCCGCGGGGGGACTTATGGAAACACCATATATTTT.

The count of this clone is one. V usage is TRBV6-6 and J usage is TRBJ2-7, with a weak D call TRBD1 (6 bases). Germline V gives CDR1 MNHNY, CDR2 SVGAGI (reference sequence). The CDR3 has 14 amino acids. Trimming pared 6 bases from V and 0 bases from J, leaving 12 bases between. Here the CDR3 reads CASRSQGGSYEQYF. The DNA of the CDR3 is TGTGCCAGCAGGTCACAGGGTGGCTCCTACGAGCAGTACTTC.

V usage is TRBV28 and J usage is TRBJ2-4; 8 nucleotides match TRBD1. CDR1 and CDR2 from the germline V gene are MDHEN and SYDVKM. The CDR3 totals 14 residues. Germline trimming cut 5 bases from V and 9 bases from J; bases unmatched to any gene: 9. The CDR3 is CASSPGQARGIQYF. CDR3 DNA: TGTGCCAGCAGTCCGGGACAGGCGCGAGGCATTCAGTACTTC.

The chain employs TRBV7-7 and TRBJ2-5; possibly TRBD2 for D (7 bases). CDR3 length: 16 amino acids. The germline V gene has CDR1 SSHAT and CDR2 FNYEAQ (reference sequence). The V end was cut by 0 bases, the J end by 5 bases, with 16 bases between. The CDR3 is CASSLASTGGRETQYF. For the CDR3, the DNA is TGTGCCAGCAGCTTAGCGTCAACGGGGGGCAGGGAGACCCAGTACTTC.

By share, this clone ranks as medium-sized. The chain employs TRBV7-2 and TRBJ1-6; a weak D match, TRBD1 (6 bases). The CDR3 extends over 15 amino acids. Germline V gene data show CDR1 as SGHTA and CDR2 as FQGNSA. Trimming pared 2 bases from V and 7 bases from J, leaving 12 bases between. CDR3: CASSLNRVANSPLHF. Written as DNA, the CDR3 is TGTGCCAGCAGCTTAAACAGGGTGGCAAATTCACCCCTCCACTTT. The full variable domain, completed using reference TRBV7-2 and TRBJ1-6, is GAGVSQSPSNKVTEKGKDVELRCDPISGHTALYWYRQSLGQGLEFLIYFQGNSAPDKSGLPSDRFSAERTGGSVSTLTIQRTQQEDSAVYLCASSLNRVANSPLHFGNGTRLTVT.

The genes are TRBV7-2 and TRBJ2-5; weak D call: TRBD2 (7 bases). V shed 5 bases and J shed 2 bases, with 15 bases lying between them. The CDR3 is 15 residues long. CDR1 is SGHTA and CDR2 is FQGNSA in the germline V gene. Here the CDR3 DNA reads TGTGCCAGCAGCCGCTCGGGGGGCATTCAAGAGACCCAGTACTTC. This translates into CASSRSGGIQETQYF.

V gene TRBV6-6 combines with J gene TRBJ2-4; 8 positions agree with TRBD1. CDR3 length equals 15 residues. In germline, CDR1 is MNHNY, CDR2 SVGAGI (reference sequence). J was trimmed by 6 bases and V by 5 bases; bases with no gene match: 9. The CDR3 DNA follows: TGTGCCAGCAGTAGTCCCAGGGGGCGTAGAAACATTCAGTACTTC. It codes for CASSSPRGRRNIQYF.

V and J are TRBV27 and TRBJ1-1; D possibly corresponds to TRBD1 (6 bases). V dropped 11 bases and J dropped 0 bases, with 13 bases sitting between them. Germline CDR1 and CDR2: MNHEY and SMNVEV (reference sequence). This CDR3 is built from 13 residues. The CDR3 region has the DNA TGTGCCGGAACCGGGGGCATGAACACTGAAGCTTTCTTT. The encoded protein is CAGTGGMNTEAFF.

The genes are TRBV28 and TRBJ1-3; D is unclear. This CDR3 contains 16 residues. Germline CDR1 is MDHEN and CDR2 is SYDVKM. V lost 1 base, J lost 0 bases, and 10 bases lay in between. The CDR3 is CASSLSSGFSGNTIYF. CDR3 bases: TGTGCCAGCAGTTTATCCTCGGGTTTCTCTGGAAACACCATATATTTT.

The chain carries TRBV11-2 and TRBJ1-2; maybe TRBD1 (5 bases). Trimming cost V 5 bases and J 2 bases, with 12 bases left between them. The CDR3 loop spans 14 amino acids. CDR1 SGHAT and CDR2 FQNNGV come from the germline V gene. CDR3 protein: CASSRAGGNYGYTF. CDR3 nucleotide sequence: TGTGCCAGCAGCAGGGCGGGGGGAAACTATGGCTACACCTTC.

The chain recombines TRBV5-5 with TRBJ1-2, with 9 bases matching TRBD1. Per germline, CDR1 SGHKS and CDR2 YYEKEE (reference sequence). The trim removed 1 base at V and 4 bases at J, leaving 5 bases unmatched. The CDR3 contains 15 residues. The CDR3 sequence is CASSLSGQGGYGYTF. The CDR3 DNA sequence: TGTGCCAGCAGCTTGTCGGGACAGGGAGGCTATGGCTACACCTTC.

CDR3 protein: CASSSSAMTGELFF. Here the CDR3 DNA reads TGTGCCAGCAGCTCATCCGCCATGACCGGGGAGCTGTTTTTT. The chain couples TRBV7-2 to TRBJ2-2; D is unresolved. The V end lost 4 bases, the J end lost 5 bases, and 11 bases lay between the germline ends. There are 14 residues in the CDR3. The germline V gene has CDR1 SGHTA and CDR2 FQGNSA.

The chain joins TRBV5-4 to TRBJ1-1; D is possibly TRBD1 (5 bases). Germline V CDR1 and CDR2: SGHNT, YYREEE (reference sequence). V was pared by 4 bases and J by 0 bases, with 13 bases between. The length of the CDR3 is 15 residues. The CDR3 here is CASSKPGGLNTEAFF. The CDR3 bases are TGTGCCAGCAGCAAACCGGGGGGACTGAACACTGAAGCTTTCTTT.

The chain uses TRBV5-1 and TRBJ2-5; 8 nucleotides agree with TRBD2. This CDR3 has 15 amino acids. Germline V lookup: CDR1 SGHRS, CDR2 YFSETQ. V gave up 7 bases and J gave up 3 bases; unmatched junction bases: 11. DNA of the CDR3: TGCGCCAGCGGCCAAGCGGGGGTGGGAAAAGAGACCCAGTACTTC. Translated, it gives CASGQAGVGKETQYF.

The rearrangement links TRBV7-9 to TRBJ2-1; a possible D gene is TRBD2 (6 bases). The CDR3 totals 13 residues. Germline-derived CDR1 and CDR2 are SEHNR and FQNEAQ (reference sequence). Trimming shortened V by 5 bases and J by 10 bases, and 15 bases separated the two germline ends. The CDR3 loop is CASSLGRAGEQFF. The CDR3 DNA follows: TGTGCCAGCAGCCTCGGCAGGGCGGGAGAGCAGTTCTTC.

This clone was found a few times. The rearrangement joins TRBV7-8 to TRBJ1-6, with 10 positions matching TRBD1. This CDR3 comprises 14 residues. Germline CDR1 SGHVS, CDR2 FQNEAQ. J gave up 10 bases and V 3 bases, and 3 bases lay outside the gene matches. CDR3 sequence (DNA): TGTGCCAGCAGCTTTGGGACAGGGGAATCACCCCTCCACTTT. This codes for CASSFGTGESPLHF.